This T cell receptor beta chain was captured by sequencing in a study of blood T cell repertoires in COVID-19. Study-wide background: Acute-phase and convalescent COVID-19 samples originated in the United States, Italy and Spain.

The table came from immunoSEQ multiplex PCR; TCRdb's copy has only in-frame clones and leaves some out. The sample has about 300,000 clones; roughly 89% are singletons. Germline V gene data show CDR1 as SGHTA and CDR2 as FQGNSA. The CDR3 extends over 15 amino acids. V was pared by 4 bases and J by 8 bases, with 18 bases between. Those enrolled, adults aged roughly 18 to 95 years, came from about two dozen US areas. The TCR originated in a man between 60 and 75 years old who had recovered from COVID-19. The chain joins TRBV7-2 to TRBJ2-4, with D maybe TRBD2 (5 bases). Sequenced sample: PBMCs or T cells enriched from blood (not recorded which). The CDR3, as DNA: TGTGCCAGCAGCTATCTTAACGGGAACGCGGACATTCAGTACTTC. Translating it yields CASSYLNGNADIQYF.